These 25 T cell receptor beta chains originate from one sample sequenced in a study of cytomegalovirus exposure and HLA in healthy donors. Amplification used 60 Vbeta primers and 13 Jbeta primers. Generated by immunoSEQ multiplex PCR, the TCRdb table keeps only in-frame clones and is missing some. The sample records 100,000 to 150,000 clones, approximately 80% being singletons. The sample taken for sequencing was PBMCs. All receptors come from a middle-aged man in good health and CMV-seronegative.

This clone appeared a few times. This rearrangement joins TRBV29-1 to TRBJ2-2; 7 bases fit TRBD2. CDR3 size: 12 residues. V lost 5 bases, J lost 10 bases, and 7 bases stayed unmatched. Germline values: CDR1 SQVTM, CDR2 ANQGSEA. The CDR3: CSVYGGSEELFF. CDR3 nucleotides: TGCAGCGTTTACGGGGGGTCCGAGGAGCTGTTTTTT.

This chain joins TRBV11-3 and TRBJ1-1; D unresolved. The V gene's germline CDR1 is SGHNT and CDR2 YENEEA. V dropped 5 bases and J dropped 2 bases, with 9 bases sitting between them. The CDR3 contains 13 residues. CDR3 bases: TGTGCCAGCAGCCCCACTAGTAACACTGAAGCTTTCTTT. It codes for CASSPTSNTEAFF.

The chain carries TRBV2 and TRBJ1-1; unclear D gene. The CDR3 is 14 residues long. The germline V gene encodes CDR1 SNHLY and CDR2 FYNNEI. Trimming left V 7 bases short and J 4 bases short, with 16 bases between. This chain's CDR3 is CASTPFAQVTEAFF. CDR3 DNA sequence: TGTGCCAGCACCCCCTTCGCCCAGGTCACTGAAGCTTTCTTT.

This clone was detected once. This chain uses TRBV5-1 with TRBJ2-5; a possible D gene is TRBD1 (7 bases). The end of the DNA is better explained by TRBJ2-7, so the J call may be wrong. The CDR3 is made up of 14 amino acids. Per germline, CDR1 SGHRS and CDR2 YFSETQ. This chain's CDR3 is CASSSRDSGLEQYF. The CDR3 nucleotides are TGCGCCAGCAGCTCCCGGGACAGCGGGCTCGAGCAGTACTTC.

The CDR3 loop reads CASSFGGRENTEAFF. DNA of the CDR3: TGTGCCAGCAGCTTCGGGGGACGGGAGAACACTGAAGCTTTCTTT. The J gene is TRBJ1-1, the V gene TRBV5-8; tentative D call: TRBD1 (5 bases). From germline, CDR1 is SGHTS and CDR2 YDEGEE. Trimming cost V 2 bases and J 1 base, with 12 bases left between them. The CDR3 contains 15 residues.

V and J are TRBV7-9 and TRBJ1-2; 8 nucleotides line up with TRBD1. From germline, CDR1 is SEHNR and CDR2 FQNEAQ (reference sequence). The CDR3 length is 16 residues. With V trimmed by 2 bases and J by 1 base, 6 bases remained unmatched. The CDR3 coding sequence is TGTGCCAGCAGCTTACCGACAGGGGTCCTTAACTATGGCTACACCTTC. Encoded protein: CASSLPTGVLNYGYTF.

There are a few counts of this clone. J is TRBJ2-7 and V is TRBV5-1; the D gene is possibly TRBD1 (6 bases). CDR3 length: 11 residues. CDR1 and CDR2 (germline): SGHRS, YFSETQ. Between the trimmed V and J ends, which lost 4 bases and 5 bases, there was a span of 7 bases. The CDR3 nucleotides read TGCGCCAGCAGCAACAGGGACGAGCAGTACTTC. The encoded protein is CASSNRDEQYF.

V usage is TRBV12-5 and J usage is TRBJ2-1; D may be TRBD1 (6 bases). The ends were cut back, 9 bases at V and 1 base at J, with 13 bases in the middle. CDR3 length: 14 residues. Germline values: CDR1 LGHNT, CDR2 FRNRAP. CDR3: CARKRQVSYNEQFF. Written as DNA, the CDR3 is TGTGCTAGAAAAAGACAGGTTTCCTACAATGAGCAGTTCTTC.

This clone has just a few counts. V usage is TRBV27 and J usage is TRBJ1-2; maybe TRBD1 (6 bases). The CDR3 contains 15 residues. V lost 2 bases to trimming and J lost 3 bases, with 13 bases between them. CDR1 and CDR2 (germline): MNHEY, SMNVEV (reference sequence). The CDR3 region is CASSLGGGYYYGYTF. The CDR3 DNA follows: TGTGCCAGCAGTTTAGGGGGCGGCTACTACTATGGCTACACCTTC.

Details on this clone: Other DNA sequences of this sample code for an identical CDR3. The V call is TRBV7-2, the J call TRBJ2-7; no firm D call. This CDR3 has 12 amino acids. V was cut by 2 bases and J by 3 bases, with 5 bases left in between. Germline V gene data show CDR1 as SGHTA and CDR2 as FQGNSA. CDR3 nucleotides: TGTGCCAGCAGCTTAAGACTCTACGAGCAGTACTTC. The encoded protein is CASSLRLYEQYF.

This rearrangement joins TRBV9 to TRBJ2-7; TRBD2 agrees at 8 bases. In germline, CDR1 is SGDLS, CDR2 YYNGEE. The CDR3 loop spans 13 amino acids. V was clipped by 3 bases and J by 3 bases; unmatched bases: 2. For the CDR3, the DNA is TGTGCCAGCAGCGCGGGGGGGAACTACGAGCAGTACTTC. Residues: CASSAGGNYEQYF.

The chain carries TRBV19 and TRBJ1-5, with TRBD1 as a possible D gene (6 bases). This CDR3 comprises 15 residues. Trimming stripped 5 bases from V and 3 bases from J, with 14 bases between. The germline CDR1 and CDR2 sequences are LNHDA and SQIVND (reference sequence). The CDR3 DNA sequence: TGTGCCAGTAGTGAACCGGGACACCTCAATCAGCCCCAGCATTTT. Its protein product is CASSEPGHLNQPQHF.

DNA of the CDR3: TGTGCCTGGAGGGGACTAGCGGGGGAGGGACGCCAAGAGACCCAGTACTTC. Residues: CAWRGLAGEGRQETQYF. The J gene is TRBJ2-5, the V gene TRBV30; 14 nucleotides match TRBD2. CDR1 is GTSNPN, CDR2 SVGIG, per germline (reference sequence). V was pared by 3 bases and J by 1 base, with 7 bases of the junction left unmatched. This CDR3 spans 17 amino acids.

The chain links TRBV6-5 to TRBJ2-7; D ambiguous. This CDR3 contains 14 residues. The germline V and J ends were trimmed by 2 bases and 1 base, with 9 bases remaining between them. From germline, CDR1 is MNHEY and CDR2 SVGAGI. The CDR3 DNA reads as TGTGCCAGCAGTTACGGCGAGGTTTCCTACGAGCAGTACTTC. It codes for CASSYGEVSYEQYF.

V gene TRBV5-4 combines with J gene TRBJ1-2; D not certain. CDR1 SGHNT and CDR2 YYREEE come from the germline V gene (reference sequence). The CDR3 has 15 residues. The V end was cut by 4 bases, the J end by 6 bases, with 19 bases between. The CDR3 DNA reads as TGTGCCAGCAGCGTGGCCCGAGGCCAACGGGATGGCTACACCTTC. Its protein product is CASSVARGQRDGYTF.

This clone was detected only a few times. The genes are TRBV4-2 and TRBJ2-7; TRBD1 matches 7 bases. J was trimmed by 3 bases and V by 1 base; bases with no gene match: 3. The CDR3 contains 14 residues. CDR1 LGHNA and CDR2 YNFKEQ come from the germline V gene. Here the CDR3 reads CASSQGDSLYEQYF. CDR3 DNA: TGTGCCAGCAGCCAAGGGGACAGCCTCTACGAGCAGTACTTC.

The rearrangement joins TRBV10-3 to TRBJ2-3; the match to TRBD1 covers 8 bases. V shed 6 bases and J 7 bases; nucleotides not matched to a gene: 12. The CDR3 spans 15 residues. Germline CDR1 and CDR2: ENHRY and SYGVKD. The CDR3 region is CAIRRTGTSDNTQYF. Written as DNA, the CDR3 is TGTGCCATCAGGAGGACAGGGACTTCAGACAATACGCAGTATTTT.

V is TRBV18 and J is TRBJ2-1, with 7 bases matching TRBD1. CDR1 and CDR2 (germline): KGHSH, LQKENI. V shed 5 bases, J shed 5 bases, and the junction held 12 bases outside the gene matches. This CDR3 spans 16 amino acids. CDR3 sequence reads: CASSTTRSDRHNEQFF. CDR3 coding DNA: TGTGCCAGCTCAACCACTCGTTCGGACAGGCACAATGAGCAGTTCTTC. Filled out from reference TRBV18 and TRBJ2-1, the complete variable domain reads NAGVMQNPRHLVRRRGQEARLRCSPMKGHSHVYWYRQLPEEGLKFMVYLQKENIIDESGMPKERFSAEFPKEGPSILRIQQVVRGDSAAYFCASSTTRSDRHNEQFFGPGTRLTVL.

The rearrangement links TRBV27 to TRBJ1-2; the D is unclear. The CDR3 has 15 residues. The germline V gene has CDR1 MNHEY and CDR2 SMNVEV (reference sequence). V was cut by 5 bases and J by 0 bases, with 13 bases left in between. In DNA, the CDR3 is TGTGCCAGCAGTGACCTCGGCACAGCTAACTATGGCTACACCTTC. Translating it yields CASSDLGTANYGYTF.

The chain carries TRBV5-1 and TRBJ1-1; D ambiguous. This CDR3 is built from 14 residues. The germline CDR1 and CDR2 sequences are SGHRS and YFSETQ. V lost 4 bases, J lost 0 bases, and 10 bases lay in between. The chain's CDR3 is CASSTANMNTEAFF. For the CDR3, the DNA is TGCGCCAGCAGCACTGCGAATATGAACACTGAAGCTTTCTTT. The full variable domain, in which reference TRBV5-1 and TRBJ1-1 provide the parts outside the CDR3, is KAGVTQTPRYLIKTRGQQVTLSCSPISGHRSVSWYQQTPGQGLQFLFEYFSETQRNKGNFPGRFSGRQFSNSRSEMNVSTLELGDSALYLCASSTANMNTEAFFGQGTRLTVV.

The rearrangement joins TRBV6-5 to TRBJ2-7; D not resolved. CDR3 length: 12 amino acids. Germline V gene sequence: CDR1 MNHEY, CDR2 SVGAGI. The ends were cut back, 6 bases at V and 5 bases at J, with 11 bases in the middle. The CDR3 region has the DNA TGTGCCAGCAGCAGGAAGCCCGACGAGCAGTACTTC. It encodes CASSRKPDEQYF.

The chain combines TRBV19 with TRBJ2-1, with TRBD2 matching 11 bases. Germline V gives CDR1 LNHDA, CDR2 SQIVND (reference sequence). The length of the CDR3 is 15 residues. J was trimmed by 8 bases and V by 3 bases; bases with no gene match: 6. CDR3: CASSILAGGLYEQFF. The CDR3 nucleotides are TGTGCCAGTAGTATCTTAGCGGGGGGGCTTTATGAGCAGTTCTTC.

The CDR3, as DNA: TGTGCCAGCAGCTTGCGGGACAGGTATGAAGAGGAAGCTTTCTTT. Translation: CASSLRDRYEEEAFF. The V gene is TRBV7-3, the J gene TRBJ1-1; TRBD1 matches 8 bases. Trimming at V came to 3 bases and at J to 8 bases, leaving 11 bases not matched to a gene. The CDR3 has 15 residues. The germline CDR1 and CDR2 sequences are SGHTA and FQGTGA.

This chain links TRBV10-3 with TRBJ2-1; D possibly corresponds to TRBD1 (6 bases). CDR3 length equals 13 residues. V gave up 7 bases and J gave up 4 bases, with 11 bases separating them. Germline CDR1 reads ENHRY; CDR2 reads SYGVKD. CDR3 nucleotides: TGTGCCATCACCCCAGGGGAATACAATGAGCAGTTCTTC. Amino acid sequence: CAITPGEYNEQFF.

This CDR3 is CASSLVLYGGLGHF. In DNA form, the CDR3 reads TGTGCCAGCAGCTTAGTTCTCTATGGCGGATTAGGGCATTTT. The J gene is TRBJ1-5, the V gene TRBV7-2; D not resolved. Trimming stripped 1 base from V and 15 bases from J, with 19 bases between. Germline V gives CDR1 SGHTA, CDR2 FQGNSA. This CDR3 contains 14 residues.